The 21 T cell receptor beta chains listed next were all sequenced from one sample in a study of CD8+CD57+ T cells in acquired aplastic anemia. Patients sequenced had flow cytometry evidence of CD8+CD57+ cell expansion. The study profiled TCR beta VDJ and CDR3 using genomic DNA as template. TCRdb recomputed calls from the reads with MiXCR, one row per CDR3 protein. Of under 200,000 distinct CDR3 sequences in the sample, 40% to 55% were seen once. What was sequenced was sorted CD4+, CD8+, or CD8+CD57+ T cells (not recorded which) from PBMCs. These TCRs come from a human donor with aplastic anemia.

V is TRBV10-3 and J is TRBJ1-2; no clear D gene. The CDR3 is 16 residues long. CDR1 is ENHRY and CDR2 is SYGVKD in the germline V gene. Trimming cost V 7 bases and J 0 bases, with 18 bases left between them. CDR3 DNA sequence: TGTGCCATCAAGGCCGGGCCTGACGGAACTAACTATGGCTACACCTTC. This gives the protein CAIKAGPDGTNYGYTF.

The chain links TRBV2 to TRBJ1-6, with 9 bases that match TRBD1. The trim removed 6 bases at V and 6 bases at J, leaving 6 bases unmatched. Looked up from germline, CDR1 is SNHLY and CDR2 is FYNNEI. The CDR3 loop spans 15 amino acids. CDR3 bases: TGTGCCAGCAGGGGACAGGGATTATTTAATTCACCCCTCCACTTT. It is translated as CASRGQGLFNSPLHF. The whole variable domain, remainder taken from reference TRBV2 and TRBJ1-6, is EPEVTQTPSHQVTQMGQEVILRCVPISNHLYFYWYRQILGQKVEFLVSFYNNEISEKSEIFDDQFSVERPDGSNFTLKIRSTKLEDSAMYFCASRGQGLFNSPLHFGNGTRLTVT.

At least ten counts were recorded for this clonotype. The gene calls are TRBV7-8 and TRBJ1-2, with TRBD1 matching 7 bases. J lost 8 bases, V lost 1 base, and 7 bases had no gene match. Germline assignment: CDR1 SGHVS and CDR2 FQNEAQ. There are 14 residues in the CDR3. DNA for the CDR3: TGTGCCAGCAGCTTAGGTACAGGGGTTGGAGGCTACACCTTC. Amino acid sequence: CASSLGTGVGGYTF.

This clonotype came up a few times. This sequence joins TRBV19 and TRBJ2-7, with D unresolved. With 1 base removed from V and 7 bases from J, the gap between germline ends came to 8 bases. Germline V gives CDR1 LNHDA, CDR2 SQIVND (reference sequence). This CDR3 has 12 amino acids. The DNA for the CDR3 is TGTGCCAGTAGTATAGGAACGGATGAGCAGTACTTC. Its translation is CASSIGTDEQYF.

There are many counts of this clonotype. The rearrangement links TRBV2 to TRBJ1-4, with D perhaps TRBD1 (6 bases). Deletions cut 7 bases from V and 5 bases from J, with 11 bases between. Germline V gene sequence: CDR1 SNHLY, CDR2 FYNNEI. The CDR3 sequence is 13 residues long. The CDR3 nucleotides read TGTGCCAGCAAGATGAGGGGGAATGAAAAACTGTTTTTT. Its protein product is CASKMRGNEKLFF.

This chain links TRBV29-1 with TRBJ2-7; either TRBD1 or TRBD2 may supply D (5 bases each). Germline CDR1 reads SQVTM; CDR2 reads ANQGSEA. V gave up 8 bases and J gave up 5 bases, with 16 bases separating them. The CDR3 contains 12 residues. The DNA for the CDR3 is TGCAGCATAGGGGACCCGGGAAACGAGCAGTACTTC. Its translation is CSIGDPGNEQYF.

There are many counts of this clonotype. The J gene is TRBJ2-7, the V gene TRBV5-8; D is perhaps TRBD2 (5 bases). This CDR3 spans 14 amino acids. V shed 2 bases and J shed 0 bases, with 9 bases lying between them. Germline V gene data show CDR1 as SGHTS and CDR2 as YDEGEE. The CDR3 sequence is CASSLTRPSYEQYF. The CDR3 nucleotides are TGTGCCAGCAGCTTAACTAGGCCCTCCTACGAGCAGTACTTC.

The rearrangement uses TRBV24-1 and TRBJ2-1; D is possibly TRBD1 (6 bases). CDR1 is KGHDR and CDR2 is SFDVKD in the germline V gene. The CDR3 has 12 amino acids. Trimming shortened V by 4 bases and J by 13 bases, and 13 bases separated the two germline ends. In DNA form, the CDR3 reads TGTGCCACCAGTGACAATTACAGGGATCAGTTCTTC. This gives the protein CATSDNYRDQFF.

The rearrangement links TRBV29-1 to TRBJ1-2; 8 bases are a match to TRBD1. Germline CDR1 reads SQVTM; CDR2 reads ANQGSEA. The J segment lost 6 bases and the V segment lost 3 bases, leaving 6 bases of the junction unmatched. CDR3 length: 13 residues. In DNA, the CDR3 is TGCAGCGTTGACCTAGGACAGGGCCATGGCTACACCTTC. It specifies CSVDLGQGHGYTF.

This clonotype appeared many times. The rearrangement uses TRBV19 and TRBJ2-7; D is undetermined. Germline CDR1 and CDR2: LNHDA and SQIVND (reference sequence). Trimming left V 2 bases short and J 1 base short, with 6 bases between. The CDR3 spans 13 residues. CDR3 nucleotide sequence: TGTGCCAGTAGTATACCCCAGTCCTACGAGCAGTACTTC. This sequence encodes CASSIPQSYEQYF.

This clonotype was recorded many times. The chain uses TRBV5-6 and TRBJ2-2; 7 bases are a match to TRBD1. The CDR3 is 16 amino acids. Losses at the gene ends were 4 bases for V and 0 bases for J; bases not matched to a gene: 6. The germline V gene encodes CDR1 SGHDT and CDR2 YYEEEE. CDR3 loop: CASSVQGSANTGELFF. DNA for the CDR3: TGTGCCAGCAGCGTACAGGGGTCGGCGAACACCGGGGAGCTGTTTTTT.

The chain combines TRBV19 with TRBJ2-2; D gene uncertain. Trimming pared 6 bases from V and 1 base from J, leaving 6 bases between. Germline values: CDR1 LNHDA, CDR2 SQIVND (reference sequence). The CDR3 has 13 amino acids. CDR3 amino acids: CASRRENTGELFF. The DNA for the CDR3 is TGTGCCAGTAGAAGGGAGAACACCGGGGAGCTGTTTTTT.

As to this clonotype: This sequence may be a read error, since a much larger clone differs from it by one base. The rearrangement uses TRBV30 and TRBJ2-5, with a possible D match to TRBD2 (5 bases). The CDR3 runs to 11 residues. Trimming took 1 base from V and 9 from J, leaving 9 bases between them. The V gene's germline CDR1 is GTSNPN and CDR2 SVGIG (reference sequence). CDR3 in amino acids: CAWSGMEAQYF. The CDR3 region has the DNA TGTGCCTGGAGTGGTATGGAGGCCCAGTACTTC.

About this clonotype itself: A much larger clonotype is one base distant, so this may be a read error. The chain recombines TRBV30 with TRBJ2-7; D remains unclear. CDR3 length equals 12 residues. Between the trimmed V and J ends, which lost 3 bases and 8 bases, there was a span of 14 bases. Germline-derived CDR1 and CDR2 are GTSNPN and SVGIG (reference sequence). CDR3 sequence (DNA): TGTGCCTGGAGGAGAGGAGCTCGCAAGCAGTACTTC. This sequence encodes CAWRRGARKQYF. Looking up the rest from reference TRBV30 and TRBJ2-7 gives the full variable domain: SQTIHQWPATLVQPVGSPLSLECTVEGTSNPNLYWYRQAAGRGLQLLFYSVGIGQISSEVPQNLSASRPQDRQFILSSKKLLLSDSGFYLCAWRRGARKQYFGPGTRLTVT.

In regard to this clonotype: One junction end does not reproduce the germline sequence, and a read error may be involved. The V gene is TRBV7-3, the J gene TRBJ2-2, with no clear D. The CDR3 contains 13 residues. Germline assignment: CDR1 SGHTA and CDR2 FQGTGA. Here the CDR3 reads CTSSLGFGGELFF. CDR3 nucleotide sequence: TGTACCAGCAGCCTAGGTTTCGGCGGGGAGCTGTTTTTT.

This chain joins TRBV19 and TRBJ2-5; the D is unclear. With 5 bases removed from V and 5 bases from J, the gap between germline ends came to 18 bases. CDR1 is LNHDA, CDR2 SQIVND, per germline (reference sequence). The CDR3 runs 15 residues. DNA for the CDR3: TGTGCCAGTAGTCCAACCCCGGTCCTCGGGGAGACCCAGTACTTC. Translating gives CASSPTPVLGETQYF.

This clonotype was seen just once. The genes are TRBV5-6 and TRBJ2-6; TRBD2 aligns across 7 bases. CDR1 is SGHDT and CDR2 is YYEEEE in the germline V gene. J was trimmed by 3 bases and V by 4 bases; bases with no gene match: 7. This CDR3 has 16 residues. Here the CDR3 reads CASSPRASGGANVLTF. In DNA, the CDR3 is TGTGCCAGCAGCCCGCGAGCTAGCGGTGGGGCCAACGTCCTGACTTTC.

The V call is TRBV3-1, the J call TRBJ2-5; 9 bases map to TRBD2. This CDR3 has 16 amino acids. V trimming: 5 bases; J trimming: 0 bases; junction bases outside the gene matches: 7. The V gene's germline CDR1 is LGHDT and CDR2 YNNKEL (reference sequence). The CDR3 loop is CASSSRLADYQETQYF. The CDR3 nucleotides read TGTGCCAGCAGCTCCCGACTAGCGGACTACCAAGAGACCCAGTACTTC.

This clonotype was counted only a few times. J is TRBJ2-7 and V is TRBV19, with D perhaps TRBD2 (6 bases). The CDR3 contains 14 residues. The V end lost 4 bases, the J end lost 3 bases, and 13 bases lay between the germline ends. Germline loops: CDR1 LNHDA, CDR2 SQIVND (reference sequence). The CDR3: CASSNGGTIYEQYF. The CDR3 nucleotides read TGTGCCAGTAGTAATGGCGGGACGATCTACGAGCAGTACTTC.

This clonotype turned up a few times. The chain recombines TRBV3-1 with TRBJ2-2, with a weak D call TRBD2 (6 bases). The CDR3 length is 15 residues. Germline values: CDR1 LGHDT, CDR2 YNNKEL (reference sequence). V dropped 4 bases and J dropped 7 bases, with 16 bases sitting between them. This CDR3 is CASSPRLEGIGELFF. In DNA, the CDR3 is TGTGCCAGCAGCCCACGACTAGAGGGAATCGGGGAGCTGTTTTTT.

V and J are TRBV25-1 and TRBJ2-3; 11 bases line up with TRBD2. V shed 6 bases and J 1 base; nucleotides not matched to a gene: 15. The CDR3 loop spans 19 amino acids. Per the germline V gene, CDR1 is MGHDK and CDR2 is SYGVNS. In DNA form, the CDR3 reads TGTGCCAGCAGCGAAACCGGGACTAGCGGACTCTCTGGCACAGATACGCAGTATTTT. Its translation: CASSETGTSGLSGTDTQYF.